The TCR beta chain described here comes from a study of cytomegalovirus exposure and HLA in healthy donors. General study results and limits: There were around 160 TCR beta chains listed as cytomegalovirus-associated. Rarity characterized most TCR sequences, yet some public TCRs appeared in many donors. Subsequent analysis found a tendency for first-cohort TCR clusters to co-occur within the 90 to 150 validation repertoires.

Points on this clone: Its antigen is unidentified.

These donors were members of the roughly 120-subject validation cohort, a group separate from the approximately 670-subject first cohort. The V and J ends lost 4 bases and 2 bases, in that order; junction bases with no gene match: 14. CDR3 length: 17 residues. CDR1 and CDR2 from the germline V gene are LGHNA and YNFKEQ. Some clones are missing from TCRdb's copy, which holds only in-frame ones; the method was immunoSEQ multiplex PCR. The sample records over 100,000 clones, about 90% being singletons. The rearrangement uses TRBV4-2 and TRBJ2-7; TRBD2 aligns across 7 bases. Sequencing used PBMCs. The receptor comes from a man aged 25 to 45 in good health and CMV-seronegative. The CDR3 DNA follows: TGTGCCAGCAGCCGGGGTAGCGGGTCGATTAGTACCTACGAGCAGTACTTC. Protein sequence: CASSRGSGSISTYEQYF.